This T cell receptor (beta chain) originates from a study of Ad26.COV2.S vaccination and SARS-CoV-2 variants. Overall study: The vaccine Ad26.COV2.S was put into the muscle once, or twice with 56 days between. Study-level findings and limits: Post-vaccination spike-specific CD8+ and CD4+ T cell responses reportedly had substantial breadth.

As to treatment: roughly 19 received Ad26.COV2.S at low or high dose, single or two shots; 5 received placebo; per-sample allocation not given. All samples were drawn on day 63, counting from the first vaccine or placebo injection. The CDR3 loop spans 15 amino acids. Germline CDR1 reads MNHEY; CDR2 reads SVGAGI. After removal of 2 bases from V and 3 bases from J, the junction contained 6 bases not matched to a gene. Generated by immunoSEQ multiplex PCR, the TCRdb table keeps only in-frame clones and is missing some. Of some 340,000 clones in the sample, 70% to 90% were seen once. With regard to this clone: No antigen is known for it.

This TCR was sampled from a person between 18 and 60 years old who received the Ad26.COV2.S COVID-19 vaccine or a placebo. The starting material was peripheral blood, obtained in a trial of Ad26.COV2.S vaccine versus placebo. This chain connects TRBV6-5 to TRBJ1-2; 7 nucleotides line up with TRBD1. This CDR3 reads CASSYGGRGYYGYTF. CDR3 in DNA: TGTGCCAGCAGTTACGGGGGCAGGGGGTACTATGGCTACACCTTC.